Listed below are T cell receptor beta chains from one sample, sequenced in a study of blood T cell repertoires in COVID-19. Here immunoSEQ multiplex PCR was the method, and the copy in TCRdb shows in-frame clones only, minus some. Of over 70,000 clones in the sample, roughly 78% were seen once. Sequenced input: peripheral blood. The receptor set was obtained from a man aged 55-75 years with acute or convalescent COVID-19. Each CDR3 is given with its conserved first and last residue. A D gene is named only where the DNA matches it firmly. Expanded clones are given a class, and other clones once, few, many or no size at all.

D gene: TRBD1; J gene: TRBJ1-3; V gene: TRBV7-6; clone size: NA; CDR3 DNA: TGTGCCGTAAGGGAGCAGGGGGCGGTTGGAAACACCATATATTTT; CDR3 protein: CAVREQGAVGNTIYF
D gene: TRBD1; J gene: TRBJ1-3; V gene: TRBV7-2; clone size: NA; CDR3 DNA: TGTGCCAGCAGCTTGGACAGGGGTACCGGAAACACCATATATTTT; CDR3 protein: CASSLDRGTGNTIYF
D gene: TRBD1; J gene: TRBJ2-2; V gene: TRBV10-3; clone size: NA; CDR3 DNA: TGTGCCATCATGGGGTCAGGGGGAAAGGACGGGGAGCTGTTTTTT; CDR3 protein: CAIMGSGGKDGELFF
D gene: TRBD1; J gene: TRBJ1-1; V gene: TRBV11-1; clone size: few; CDR3 DNA: TGTGCCAGCAGCGTCGACAGGGCTGAAGCTTTCTTT; CDR3 protein: CASSVDRAEAFF
D gene: TRBD2; J gene: TRBJ2-1; V gene: TRBV3-1/TRBV3-2; clone size: NA; CDR3 DNA: TGTGCCAGCAGCCCGTCCACTAGCGGGAGCTACAATGAGCAGTTCTTC; CDR3 protein: CASSPSTSGSYNEQFF
D gene: TRBD1; J gene: TRBJ1-6; V gene: TRBV28; clone size: NA; CDR3 DNA: TGTGCCAGCAGTTGGGACAGGGTCTCACCCCTCCACTTT; CDR3 protein: CASSWDRVSPLHF
D gene: NA; J gene: TRBJ2-1; V gene: TRBV2; clone size: NA; CDR3 DNA: TGTGCCAGCAGTGAAGCGCGACTAGGTAATGAGCAGTTCTTC; CDR3 protein: CASSEARLGNEQFF
D gene: TRBD2; J gene: TRBJ2-5; V gene: TRBV18; clone size: NA; CDR3 DNA: TGTGCCAGCTCACCACCGGGACTAGCGGGAGGGCAGACCCAGTACTTC; CDR3 protein: CASSPPGLAGGQTQYF
D gene: NA; J gene: TRBJ1-5; V gene: TRBV30; clone size: NA; CDR3 DNA: TGTGCCTGGAGTCCCCAGGGCAGGGGAGAGGATCAGCCCCAGCATTTT; CDR3 protein: CAWSPQGRGEDQPQHF
D gene: NA; J gene: TRBJ2-2; V gene: TRBV27; clone size: NA; CDR3 DNA: TGTGCCAGCAGTTTAGCCGGACTAAACACCGGGGAGCTGTTTTTT; CDR3 protein: CASSLAGLNTGELFF
D gene: TRBD1; J gene: TRBJ1-5; V gene: TRBV28; clone size: few; CDR3 DNA: TGTGCCAGCAGTCTGGGACAGAGGAAGGGTCAGCCCCAGCATTTT; CDR3 protein: CASSLGQRKGQPQHF
D gene: TRBD1; J gene: TRBJ2-5; V gene: TRBV6-5; clone size: NA; CDR3 DNA: TGTGCCAGCAGTAAGGACAGGGTGGAGACCCAGTACTTC; CDR3 protein: CASSKDRVETQYF
D gene: NA; J gene: TRBJ1-2; V gene: TRBV12-3/TRBV12-4; clone size: NA; CDR3 DNA: TGTGCCAGCAGTTTCGACGCAGGAAGAGGCTACACCTTC; CDR3 protein: CASSFDAGRGYTF
D gene: NA; J gene: TRBJ2-1; V gene: TRBV5-8; clone size: NA; CDR3 DNA: TGTGCCAGCAGCTTGTCGAGTCTGAGCTCCTACAATGAGCAGTTCTTC; CDR3 protein: CASSLSSLSSYNEQFF
D gene: NA; J gene: TRBJ1-5; V gene: TRBV5-8; clone size: few; CDR3 DNA: TGTGCCAGCAGCCCAGGGTTCGTTGGCAATCAGCCCCAGCATTTT; CDR3 protein: CASSPGFVGNQPQHF
D gene: TRBD2; J gene: TRBJ2-4; V gene: TRBV5-1; clone size: NA; CDR3 DNA: TGCGCCAGCAGCTTAGCGGGAGGCTGGGACATTCAGTACTTC; CDR3 protein: CASSLAGGWDIQYF
D gene: TRBD2; J gene: TRBJ2-2; V gene: TRBV18; clone size: NA; CDR3 DNA: TGTGCCAGCTCACCGCGGGGGACTAGCGGGAGCGCCGGCGGCGGGGAGCTGTTTTTT; CDR3 protein: CASSPRGTSGSAGGGELFF
D gene: NA; J gene: TRBJ1-5; V gene: TRBV7-2; clone size: once; CDR3 DNA: TGTGCCAGCAGCTCTGGACAGTATCAGCCCCAGCATTTT; CDR3 protein: CASSSGQYQPQHF
D gene: TRBD1; J gene: TRBJ2-7; V gene: TRBV24-1; clone size: NA; CDR3 DNA: TGTGCCACCAGCCTGGGGACAGACTACGAGCAGTACTTC; CDR3 protein: CATSLGTDYEQYF
D gene: NA; J gene: TRBJ2-3; V gene: TRBV11-2; clone size: NA; CDR3 DNA: TGTGCCAGCAGCCCCCCCCTAGGTACGCAGTATTTT; CDR3 protein: CASSPPLGTQYF
D gene: TRBD2; J gene: TRBJ2-7; V gene: TRBV6-6; clone size: NA; CDR3 DNA: TGTGCCAGCAGTCAAATGGGGACTAGCGGGACTAAAATATACGAGCAGTACTTC; CDR3 protein: CASSQMGTSGTKIYEQYF
D gene: NA; J gene: TRBJ2-5; V gene: TRBV6-1; clone size: NA; CDR3 DNA: TGTGCCAGCAGTTGGGGGGTAAACCAAGAGACCCAGTACTTC; CDR3 protein: CASSWGVNQETQYF
D gene: NA; J gene: TRBJ1-1; V gene: TRBV5-1; clone size: NA; CDR3 DNA: TGCGCCAGCAGCCCTACTCAGAACACTGAAGCTTTCTTT; CDR3 protein: CASSPTQNTEAFF
D gene: NA; J gene: TRBJ1-3; V gene: TRBV11-2; clone size: NA; CDR3 DNA: TGTGCCAGCAGCTTATTTTCAGTATCTCAGGACACCATATATTTT; CDR3 protein: CASSLFSVSQDTIYF
D gene: TRBD2; J gene: TRBJ2-7; V gene: TRBV4-3; clone size: NA; CDR3 DNA: TGCGCCAGCAGCCATCAGGGGCTAGCGGGGCAGGGCGAGCAGTACTTC; CDR3 protein: CASSHQGLAGQGEQYF
D gene: NA; J gene: TRBJ1-1; V gene: TRBV5-1; clone size: NA; CDR3 DNA: TGCGCCAGCAGCAAGACAGCAGAGAACACTGAAGCTTTCTTT; CDR3 protein: CASSKTAENTEAFF
D gene: TRBD2; J gene: TRBJ2-4; V gene: TRBV28; clone size: NA; CDR3 DNA: TGTGCCAGCCATGAAGCGGGGAGATCTGGGATAGGAAACATTCAGTACTTC; CDR3 protein: CASHEAGRSGIGNIQYF
D gene: NA; J gene: TRBJ2-1; V gene: TRBV18; clone size: NA; CDR3 DNA: TGTGCCAGCTCACCGCCGACGGGCTACAATGAGCAGTTCTTC; CDR3 protein: CASSPPTGYNEQFF
D gene: NA; J gene: TRBJ2-1; V gene: TRBV5-1; clone size: NA; CDR3 DNA: TGCGCCAGCACCACCCAACACAGGGTAGGCAATGAGCAGTTCTTC; CDR3 protein: CASTTQHRVGNEQFF
D gene: NA; J gene: TRBJ2-6; V gene: TRBV7-2; clone size: NA; CDR3 DNA: TGTGCCAGCAGCTCCCTTGGGGCCAACGTCCTGACTTTC; CDR3 protein: CASSSLGANVLTF
D gene: NA; J gene: TRBJ1-6; V gene: TRBV5-1; clone size: NA; CDR3 DNA: TGCGCCAGCAGCCCTAGAGGTCTGCTTAATTCACCCCTCCACTTT; CDR3 protein: CASSPRGLLNSPLHF
D gene: TRBD1; J gene: TRBJ2-5; V gene: TRBV5-5; clone size: once; CDR3 DNA: TGTGCCAGCAGCTTGCTGCTGGGACAGTACCAAGAGACCCAGTACTTC; CDR3 protein: CASSLLLGQYQETQYF
D gene: TRBD1; J gene: TRBJ2-2; V gene: TRBV3-1/TRBV3-2; clone size: once; CDR3 DNA: TGTGCCAGCAGCCCCCAGGGGGCTTTGGTCACCGGGGAGCTGTTTTTT; CDR3 protein: CASSPQGALVTGELFF
D gene: NA; J gene: TRBJ2-2; V gene: TRBV6-5; clone size: NA; CDR3 DNA: TGTGCCAGCAGTTACTCGAGAGTTACGGGGGTAGGGGAGCTGTTTTTT; CDR3 protein: CASSYSRVTGVGELFF
D gene: NA; J gene: TRBJ1-2; V gene: TRBV5-1; clone size: NA; CDR3 DNA: TGCGCCAGCAAAGCCGGAGACAGTAACTATGGCTACACCTTC; CDR3 protein: CASKAGDSNYGYTF
D gene: TRBD1; J gene: TRBJ1-5; V gene: TRBV24-1; clone size: NA; CDR3 DNA: TGTGCCACCAGTGATTCCCGGGGACAGGGGGCTGGGCAGCCCCAGCATTTT; CDR3 protein: CATSDSRGQGAGQPQHF
D gene: NA; J gene: TRBJ1-2; V gene: TRBV9; clone size: few; CDR3 DNA: TGTGCCAGCAGCGGCCCCCTAGGTCGGGGCTACACCTTC; CDR3 protein: CASSGPLGRGYTF
D gene: TRBD2; J gene: TRBJ2-7; V gene: TRBV5-1; clone size: NA; CDR3 DNA: TGCGCCAGGTCGGGACTAGCGGGACCTAGGGGGTCCTACGAGCAGTACTTC; CDR3 protein: CARSGLAGPRGSYEQYF
D gene: TRBD1; J gene: TRBJ2-7; V gene: TRBV7-2; clone size: NA; CDR3 DNA: TGTGCCAGCAGCTTAGCGCCGACAGGGGTTTACGAGCAGTACTTC; CDR3 protein: CASSLAPTGVYEQYF
D gene: TRBD1; J gene: TRBJ2-3; V gene: TRBV5-4; clone size: NA; CDR3 DNA: TGTGCCAGCAGTTTACAGGGGTGGGACACAGATACGCAGTATTTT; CDR3 protein: CASSLQGWDTDTQYF
D gene: NA; J gene: TRBJ2-3; V gene: TRBV5-1; clone size: few; CDR3 DNA: TGCGCCAGCAGCTTGTACAGGGAAACAGGGGATACGCAGTATTTT; CDR3 protein: CASSLYRETGDTQYF
D gene: TRBD2; J gene: TRBJ2-5; V gene: TRBV5-1; clone size: NA; CDR3 DNA: TGCGCCAGCAGCTTGAGGCTAGCGGGGCCACAAGAGACCCAGTACTTC; CDR3 protein: CASSLRLAGPQETQYF
D gene: TRBD1; J gene: TRBJ2-1; V gene: TRBV27; clone size: NA; CDR3 DNA: TGTGCCAGCAGTTTTAGAGGACAGGGGGCCGATGAGCAGTTCTTC; CDR3 protein: CASSFRGQGADEQFF
D gene: NA; J gene: TRBJ1-1; V gene: TRBV7-2; clone size: NA; CDR3 DNA: TGTGCCAGCAGCTCAAACTCGGTTAGAGTGAACACTGAAGCTTTCTTT; CDR3 protein: CASSSNSVRVNTEAFF
D gene: TRBD2; J gene: TRBJ2-5; V gene: TRBV2; clone size: NA; CDR3 DNA: TGTGCCAGCAGAGCTACTCGGACTAGCGGGAGTCGGGGGGAGACCCAGTACTTC; CDR3 protein: CASRATRTSGSRGETQYF
D gene: TRBD2; J gene: TRBJ2-3; V gene: TRBV7-2; clone size: NA; CDR3 DNA: TGTGCCAGCAGCCCCCCCACTAGCGGGATGGGAAATACGCAGTATTTT; CDR3 protein: CASSPPTSGMGNTQYF
D gene: NA; J gene: TRBJ1-3; V gene: TRBV9; clone size: NA; CDR3 DNA: TGTGCCAGCAGCCCCTCGGGCAGGGAATCTGGAAACACCATATATTTT; CDR3 protein: CASSPSGRESGNTIYF
D gene: NA; J gene: TRBJ2-7; V gene: TRBV9; clone size: NA; CDR3 DNA: TGTGCCAGCAGCGTCTCGGGACTGAGCTCCTACGAGCAGTACTTC; CDR3 protein: CASSVSGLSSYEQYF
D gene: TRBD2; J gene: TRBJ2-7; V gene: TRBV7-8; clone size: once; CDR3 DNA: TGTGCCAGCAGCTTATCTGGGACTACTACCTACGAGCAGTACTTC; CDR3 protein: CASSLSGTTTYEQYF
D gene: NA; J gene: TRBJ2-7; V gene: TRBV7-9; clone size: NA; CDR3 DNA: TGTGCCAGCAGCTGGGAGGCAGGATCCTACGAGCAGTACTTC; CDR3 protein: CASSWEAGSYEQYF
D gene: NA; J gene: TRBJ1-3; V gene: TRBV15; clone size: NA; CDR3 DNA: TGTGCCACCAGCAGCGCCGTAGCGAGCTCTGGAAACACCATATATTTT; CDR3 protein: CATSSAVASSGNTIYF
D gene: NA; J gene: TRBJ2-5; V gene: TRBV29-1; clone size: NA; CDR3 DNA: TGCAGCGTTGGTGTGGGTCGGGGGACCCAGTACTTC; CDR3 protein: CSVGVGRGTQYF
D gene: TRBD2; J gene: TRBJ2-7; V gene: TRBV6-6; clone size: NA; CDR3 DNA: TGTGCCAGCAGTTCACGGGAGGCCCAACCCTACGAGCAGTACTTC; CDR3 protein: CASSSREAQPYEQYF
D gene: NA; J gene: TRBJ1-6; V gene: TRBV5-8; clone size: NA; CDR3 DNA: TGTGCCAGCAGCTCCACAGGGCTATCACCCCTCCACTTT; CDR3 protein: CASSSTGLSPLHF